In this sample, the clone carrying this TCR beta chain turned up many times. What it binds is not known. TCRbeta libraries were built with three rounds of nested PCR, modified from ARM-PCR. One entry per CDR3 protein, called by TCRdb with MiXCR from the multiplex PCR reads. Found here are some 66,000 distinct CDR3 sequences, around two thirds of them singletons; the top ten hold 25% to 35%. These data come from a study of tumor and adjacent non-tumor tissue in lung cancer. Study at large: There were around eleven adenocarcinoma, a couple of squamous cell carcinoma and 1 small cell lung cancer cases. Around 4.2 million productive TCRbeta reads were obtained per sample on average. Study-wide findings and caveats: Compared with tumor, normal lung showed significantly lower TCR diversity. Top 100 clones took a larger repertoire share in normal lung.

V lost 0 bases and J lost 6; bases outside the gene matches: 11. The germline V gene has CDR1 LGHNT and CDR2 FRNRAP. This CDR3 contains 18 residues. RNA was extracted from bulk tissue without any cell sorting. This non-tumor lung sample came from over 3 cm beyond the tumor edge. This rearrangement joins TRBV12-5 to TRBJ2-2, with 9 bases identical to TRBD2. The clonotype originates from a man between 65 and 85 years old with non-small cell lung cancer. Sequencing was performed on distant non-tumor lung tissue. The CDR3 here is CASGLVVSGTSSPGELFF. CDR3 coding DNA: TGTGCTAGTGGTTTGGTAGTTAGCGGGACTAGCAGTCCCGGGGAGCTGTTTTTT.